This TCR beta chain is from a study of Tregs in tolerant kidney transplant recipients. Background on the study: CD4+CD25+CD127- cells came from approximately three-day belatacept mixed lymphocyte reactions, some with roughly five-day graft donor restimulation.

TCRdb's table, derived via immunoSEQ multiplex PCR, lists solely in-frame clones and lacks some. The sample yields about 21,000 clones, around 71% seen once. This clone is medium-sized (0.01 to 0.1%) by share. The antigen is not known. Germline CDR1 LNHDA, CDR2 SQIVND (reference sequence). The CDR3 runs 15 residues. The V gene lost 5 bases and the J gene lost 6 bases, with 17 bases spanning the gap. Sequencing was carried out using Tregs from blood cultured with allogeneic cells. This receptor was obtained from a human donor in good health. The V call is TRBV19, the J call TRBJ1-5; D is unclear. CDR3: CASSFDPAGGQPQHF. The CDR3 coding sequence is TGTGCCAGTAGTTTCGATCCCGCGGGCGGTCAGCCCCAGCATTTT.